This entry is about one T cell receptor (beta chain). Its antigen is unknown. No much larger clone is present one base from it, and per-base qualities are unavailable. The time point tag for this specimen amounts to: cells obtained before transplantation from donor or recipient. CD3+CD4+ and CD3+CD8+ populations were FACS-sorted from unstimulated pre-transplant donor and recipient cells taken from spleen or lymph nodes. The entry originates in a study of graft-versus-host responses after intestinal transplantation listed by TCRdb under 2021. At the level of the whole study: Recipients received multivisceral, liver-intestinal, or isolated intestinal transplants. Donor T cell macrochimerism was defined as a peak of at least 4% donor T cells among recipient peripheral blood mononuclear cells. Samples from a few later patients were sequenced in-house on an Illumina MiSeq with MiXCR processing rather than by the commercial service. The cohort enrolled 24 intestinal transplant recipients including one retransplant, and a few patients lacking pretransplant specimens were excluded. Graft-versus-host and host-versus-graft alloreactive T cell clones were tracked in the graft, circulation and bone marrow after intestinal transplantation using bulk TCR-beta CDR3 sequencing. Alloreactive clones were identified by sequencing pre-transplant mixed lymphocyte reaction products and comparing them with unstimulated pre-transplant donor and recipient T cells. Anti-thymocyte globulin induction was given to all recipients, followed by maintenance tacrolimus and steroids for two to three years.

Here is what the overall study found, with its caveats: In the allografts of patients with donor T cell macrochimerism, GvH to HvG T cell clonal ratios were high. Peak levels of circulating GvH clones were associated with declines in HvG clones early after transplant. Conclusions were limited by the relatively low number and heterogeneity of intestinal transplant patients. GvH clones turned up in recipient bone marrow, with some appearing earlier in ileal mucosa or blood, a pattern consistent with an intestinal mucosal origin.

Library preparation was by the immunoSEQ multiplex PCR assay. For most patients, genomic DNA was isolated with the Qiagen DNeasy Blood and Tissue Kit and shipped frozen to Adaptive Biotechnologies for TCR sequencing. Adaptive Biotechnologies carried out high-throughput TCR-beta CDR3 sequencing of genomic DNA for most patients. The paper's processing steps were these. TCR sequencing data for 15 to 20 patients were retrieved from Adaptive's ImmunoSEQ software; a few other patients were processed with MiXCR and VDJtools. To correct CD4 versus CD8 sorting errors, any sequence found in both subsets at a frequency ratio below 5:1 was removed. CDR3 nucleotide sequences shared by donor and recipient were removed because the origin of these sequences could not be assigned. To be classed as alloreactive, a clone needed at least 2-fold expansion over unstimulated cells and a minimum CFSE-low frequency of 0.002% (template counts) or 0.001% (read counts). Clones were considered mappable if detected in sequenced pre-transplant spleen, lymph node, or MLR CFSE-low populations of the donor or recipient. Cumulative frequency of alloreactive clones was calculated as a percentage of all sequences weighted by copy number. Sourced from immuneACCESS, this table was stored by TCRdb with only in-frame sequences that have V and J called. A share of the clones is absent; for the studies checked, an unresolved V gene accounts for under half, and the remainder has no known explanation. The V and J calls and clone size come from that table; D and trimming were worked out from the DNA. The sample table shows more than 90,000 clones, and around 92% are seen once. The ten largest clones capture more than 0.95% of the sample.

The sample in question was unstimulated CD8+ T cells sorted from spleen or lymph node cells, obtained before transplant. The sequence was obtained from a human donor who was the organ donor for an intestinal transplant.

The CDR3 reads CASSAVPLLAGNEQYF. The DNA reads as follows: TGTGCCAGCAGCGCCGTGCCGCTACTAGCGGGTAACGAGCAGTACTTC. Here the chain combines TRBV5-4 and TRBJ2-7; the junction holds 9 bases that match TRBD2. The CDR3 holds 16 amino acids from the cysteine to the phenylalanine. The DNA shown is the 48-base CDR3, in frame from base 1. According to the germline V gene (reference sequence), CDR1 reads SGHNT and CDR2 reads YYREEE. The junction shows trimming of 4 bases on V and 5 bases on J, and the gene matches do not reach 13 bases of it.